The T cell receptor (beta chain) described here comes from a study of CD8+CD57+ T cells in acquired aplastic anemia. Only patients with CD8+CD57+ cell expansion on flow cytometry were chosen for sequencing. TCR beta VDJ combinations and CDR3 sequences were profiled from genomic DNA. Each CDR3 protein is one row after TCRdb ran MiXCR on the reads. The table records about 200,000 distinct CDR3 sequences, approximately 51% of them present only once. This clonotype appeared many times. V lost 6 bases and J lost 2, with 11 bases in between. This CDR3 region has 14 residues. Germline CDR1 reads MNHNY; CDR2 reads SVGAGI (reference sequence).

The receptor's source is a human donor with aplastic anemia. The sample taken for sequencing was sorted CD4+, CD8+, or CD8+CD57+ T cells (not recorded which) from PBMCs. The chain joins TRBV6-6 to TRBJ1-5; D is possibly TRBD1 (5 bases). The CDR3 sequence is CASRGDAGNQPQHF. The DNA for the CDR3 is TGTGCCAGCAGAGGGGATGCGGGCAATCAGCCCCAGCATTTT.